One and the same sample provided the 12 T cell receptor beta chains below, sequenced in a study of blood T cell repertoires in COVID-19. Profiling relied on immunoSEQ multiplex PCR, and the TCRdb table lists in-frame clones only, not all of them. There are about 260,000 clones in the sample; 70% to 90% occur only once, and about 0.7% lies in the top ten. The sequenced sample consisted of peripheral blood. The receptor source for this set is a human donor in a cohort sampled during active COVID-19.

The chain combines TRBV4-3 with TRBJ1-1; 7 nucleotides match TRBD1. Per the germline V gene, CDR1 is LGHNA and CDR2 is YSLEER. CDR3 length equals 14 residues. The J segment lost 1 base and the V segment lost 4 bases, leaving 3 bases of the junction unmatched. CDR3 in amino acids: CASSRDSTNTEAFF. The CDR3 region has the DNA TGCGCCAGCAGCCGGGACAGTACGAACACTGAAGCTTTCTTT.

This clone was detected a few times. This chain uses TRBV3-1 (or the pseudogene TRBV3-2) with TRBJ1-2; a weak D match, TRBD1 (5 bases). The germline V and J ends were trimmed by 4 bases and 5 bases, with 20 bases remaining between them. Germline-derived CDR1 and CDR2 are LGHDT and YNNKEL (reference sequence). The CDR3 loop spans 16 amino acids. The DNA of the CDR3 is TGTGCCAGCAGCCCTTCGGTGGGGGGGACGTCTTATGGCTACACCTTC. This sequence encodes CASSPSVGGTSYGYTF.

The chain combines TRBV5-6 with TRBJ2-1, with TRBD2 matching over 7 bases. The CDR3 has 15 amino acids. CDR1 and CDR2 (germline): SGHDT, YYEEEE. With V trimmed by 4 bases and J by 1 base, 5 bases remained unmatched. In nucleotides, the CDR3 is TGTGCCAGCAGCCCGGGACTACCATCCTACAATGAGCAGTTCTTC. Its protein product is CASSPGLPSYNEQFF.

The chain links TRBV7-6 to TRBJ2-7; D gene unclear. The CDR3 is made up of 13 amino acids. The V gene lost 5 bases and the J gene lost 0 bases, with 8 bases spanning the gap. Germline V gene sequence: CDR1 SGHVS, CDR2 FNYEAQ. The CDR3 DNA is TGTGCCAGCAGCGACTCGATCTCCTACGAGCAGTACTTC. Translating it yields CASSDSISYEQYF.

The chain carries TRBV2 and TRBJ1-2; no reliable D call. Trimming took off 4 bases at V and 5 bases at J, with 14 bases between the two ends. In germline, CDR1 is SNHLY, CDR2 FYNNEI. This CDR3 has 14 amino acids. DNA for the CDR3: TGTGCCAGCAGTGGCTCTCGGGTTGGTTATGGCTACACCTTC. This sequence encodes CASSGSRVGYGYTF.

With respect to this clone: Compared with germline, one end of the junction differs, possibly owing to a read error. This chain uses TRBV15 with TRBJ2-7; 7 bases are shared with TRBD1. Germline V gene data show CDR1 as LNHNV and CDR2 as YYDKDF (reference sequence). The CDR3 is made up of 13 amino acids. The CDR3 loop is CATSRAGTARFDF. CDR3 sequence (DNA): TGTGCCACCAGCAGAGCAGGGACAGCCCGCTTTGACTTC.

As for this clone: Other DNA variants within this sample encode the same CDR3. This chain links TRBV12-3 or TRBV12-4 with TRBJ1-1, with D unresolved. CDR3 length: 13 residues. Trimming took 6 bases from V and 1 from J, leaving 9 bases between them. The CDR3 DNA reads as TGTGCCAGCAGCCTGACTGCGAACACTGAAGCTTTCTTT. It specifies CASSLTANTEAFF.

This chain joins TRBV27 and TRBJ1-1, with a weak D call TRBD1 (5 bases). Trimming pared 4 bases from V and 5 bases from J, leaving 23 bases between. The CDR3 covers 17 residues. Germline V gives CDR1 MNHEY, CDR2 SMNVEV (reference sequence). This CDR3 is CASSSQYTGTYATEAFF. The CDR3 DNA is TGTGCCAGCAGTTCTCAGTACACCGGGACTTACGCGACTGAAGCTTTCTTT.

This clone came up once. This chain joins TRBV4-2 and TRBJ1-2; D gene uncertain. The length of the CDR3 is 15 residues. In germline, CDR1 is LGHNA, CDR2 YNFKEQ. The ends were cut back, 0 bases at V and 8 bases at J, with 16 bases in the middle. The CDR3 protein is CASSQDFGVPQGYTF. CDR3 nucleotide sequence: TGTGCCAGCAGCCAAGATTTCGGGGTCCCCCAGGGCTACACCTTC.

This clone was counted once. CDR3 region: CASSMPLVWGGYGYTF. Here the CDR3 DNA reads TGTGCCAGTAGTATGCCGCTGGTCTGGGGGGGATATGGCTACACCTTC. The chain employs TRBV19 and TRBJ1-2, with D maybe TRBD1 (5 bases). Trimming took off 3 bases at V and 5 bases at J, with 19 bases between the two ends. The CDR3 totals 16 residues. In germline, CDR1 is LNHDA, CDR2 SQIVND (reference sequence).

The rearrangement links TRBV7-3 to TRBJ1-1; the D gene is possibly TRBD1 (5 bases). Deletions cut 5 bases from V and 1 base from J, with 8 bases between. CDR3 size: 13 residues. Looked up from germline, CDR1 is SGHTA and CDR2 is FQGTGA. The CDR3 DNA follows: TGTGCCAGCAGCATAGACAGGAACACTGAAGCTTTCTTT. Protein sequence: CASSIDRNTEAFF.

The genes are TRBV30 and TRBJ1-2, with D unclear. V lost 0 bases to trimming and J lost 8 bases, with 25 bases between them. Per germline, CDR1 GTSNPN and CDR2 SVGIG (reference sequence). CDR3 length: 17 amino acids. In DNA, the CDR3 is TGTGCCTGGAGTGTAGAAACAGAAATCGGTTACTTCGAGGGCTACACCTTC. This translates into CAWSVETEIGYFEGYTF.